The clone carrying this TCR beta chain was counted at least ten times. Its specificity is unknown. This sample was taken from a study of T cells in Graves' hyperthyroidism and ophthalmopathy. Study-level findings and limits: The authors' 13 V-J model separated ophthalmopathy from stable hyperthyroidism. Blood also carried most thyroid clonotypes expanded above 0.001.

CDR3 length: 15 residues. CDR1 SNHLY and CDR2 FYNNEI come from the germline V gene. The junction had 8 bases not matched to a gene; V was cut back by 6 bases and J by 4 bases. It was RNA transcripts that yielded the amplified TCR beta CDR3 regions. First-round RT-PCR of the TCR CDR3 relied on the HTBI primer set. Using its own MiXCR run on the multiplex PCR reads, TCRdb lists one record per CDR3 protein. Of about 600,000 distinct CDR3 sequences listed, around 16% were seen once; the top ten hold roughly 3.5%. Researchers barred patients who had uncontrolled infection, other autoimmune disease, pregnancy or lactation. Diagnoses were made from clinical symptoms, serum measures (thyroxine and TRAb), thyroid ultrasound and orbital computed tomography.

This chain joins TRBV2 and TRBJ2-2; 7 bases map to TRBD1. Sample: blood. The source is a woman aged 40 to 50 with Graves' ophthalmopathy. CDR3 sequence (DNA): TGTGCCAGCAGAGGGGACAGCGGAGGCACCGGGGAGCTGTTTTTT. This gives the protein CASRGDSGGTGELFF.